The entry that follows covers one T cell receptor (beta chain) sequence. The CDR3 end is not reached by the read, which stops 3 residues before it; the germline J gene fills it in. These data originate in a study of T cells in women clearing cervical HPV infection. Study-wide context: Only a few women had HLA typing results available.

The CDR3 runs 14 residues. CDR1 SGHTA and CDR2 FQGTGA come from the germline V gene. Data came from immunoSEQ multiplex PCR; TCRdb stores just in-frame clones and leaves some out. The sample totals roughly 30,000 clones. Sample: blood buffy coat. This receptor was taken from a woman aged 18 to 75 with a cervical HPV16 infection that either progressed to CIN3+ or cleared (not recorded which). V usage is TRBV7-3 and J usage is TRBJ1-2, with D possibly matching TRBD1 (6 bases). CDR3 loop: CASSSTGGSGDYTF. The CDR3 bases that were read are TGTGCCAGCAGCTCCACTGGGGGCAGTGGCGAC.